The clone carrying this TCR beta chain was detected a few times. Its antigen is as yet unknown. The record originates from a study of cytotoxic CD8 clonotypes in ibrutinib-treated CLL. This CDR3 has 15 amino acids. From germline, CDR1 is MNHNS and CDR2 SASEGT. V lost 11 bases to trimming and J lost 0 bases; unmatched junction nucleotides: 10. General study findings and limits: Before falling back toward baseline at progression, clonality had risen at the time of ibrutinib response.

Produced via immunoSEQ multiplex PCR; TCRdb's table is partial and in-frame only. The sample contains just over 200,000 clones, roughly 79% of which appear only once. This clonotype was sampled from a human donor with chronic lymphocytic leukemia. Sequenced material: PBMCs, taken after 12 months of ibrutinib treatment. The chain joins TRBV6-1 to TRBJ1-3; TRBD1 agrees at 7 bases. CDR3: CASRGEATSGNTIYF. CDR3 DNA: TGTGCCTCCAGGGGGGAGGCCACCTCTGGAAACACCATATATTTT.